Listed below are T cell receptor beta chains from one sample, sequenced in a study of blood T cell repertoires in COVID-19. The method was immunoSEQ multiplex PCR; TCRdb's version includes in-frame clones alone and lacks a portion of them. The repertoire consists of over 60,000 clones, with approximately 85% occurring once and the leading ten covering roughly a third. The sequenced material came from peripheral blood. The receptors come from a woman aged 80 or over with active or convalescent COVID-19. Each CDR3 is given without its conserved first and last residue. Fields, in order: clone size, J gene, V gene, CDR3 protein. For some rows the clone size is stated as once, few or many, or as a class when expanded; others skip it.

-	TRBJ2-7	TRBV21-1	ASSGGPHRGCNQQY
-	TRBJ2-7	TRBV18	ASSPRPTGGDSYEQY
-	TRBJ2-4	TRBV7-9	ASSDRVFQDTTKNIQY
-	TRBJ1-1	TRBV2	ASKLTGNTEAF
-	TRBJ2-1	TRBV7-3	ASSPSAGADNEQF
-	TRBJ1-4	TRBV6-2/TRBV6-3	ASSSGQGVTNEKLF
-	TRBJ1-1	TRBV19	ASSWQNLNTEAF
-	TRBJ2-5	TRBV20-1	SASRGSAGGLKETQY
-	TRBJ1-1	TRBV7-9	ASSLLGGTEAF
-	TRBJ1-6	TRBV21-1	ASSNLSPDGTGKNNSPLH
-	TRBJ1-1	TRBV4-2	ASSLRQGASTEAF
-	TRBJ2-1	TRBV25-1	ASSEYGSSSYNEQF
-	TRBJ1-1	TRBV19	ASSTLTGNSEAF
-	TRBJ1-2	TRBV10-3	AISEKDTGGDYGYT
-	TRBJ1-5	TRBV27	ASSLWGGQPQH
-	TRBJ1-2	TRBV12-3/TRBV12-4	ASSSQTGYGYT
-	TRBJ2-1	TRBV15	ATSRANEQF
-	TRBJ1-6	TRBV5-1	ASSLDGTANSPLH
-	TRBJ2-1	TRBV5-6	ASSQTTSGEQF
-	TRBJ1-1	TRBV7-9	ASSFRTSEAF
-	TRBJ2-1	TRBV4-3	ASSQVLAGGAYNEQF
-	TRBJ1-1	TRBV19	ATSSQVNTEAF
few	TRBJ1-1	TRBV10-3	AIRTGANTEAF
few	TRBJ1-3	TRBV5-4	ASSLIGSGNTIY